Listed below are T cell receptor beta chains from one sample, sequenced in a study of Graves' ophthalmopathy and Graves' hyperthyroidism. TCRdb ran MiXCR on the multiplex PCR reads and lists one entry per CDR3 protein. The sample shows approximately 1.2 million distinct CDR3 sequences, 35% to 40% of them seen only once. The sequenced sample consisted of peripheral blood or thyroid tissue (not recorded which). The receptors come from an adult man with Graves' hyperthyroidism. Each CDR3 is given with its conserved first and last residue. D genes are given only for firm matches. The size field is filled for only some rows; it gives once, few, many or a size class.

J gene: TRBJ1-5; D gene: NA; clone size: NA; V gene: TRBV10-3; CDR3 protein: CAISYSRTAINQPQHF; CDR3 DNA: TGTGCCATCAGTTACTCGAGAACGGCTATCAATCAGCCCCAGCATTTT
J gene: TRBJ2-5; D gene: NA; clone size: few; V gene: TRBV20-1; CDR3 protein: CSAVPRGGGRETQYF; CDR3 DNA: TGCAGTGCAGTCCCGAGGGGGGGGGGCAGGGAGACCCAGTACTTC
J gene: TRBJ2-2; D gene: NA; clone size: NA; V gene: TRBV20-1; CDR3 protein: CSARGDGRTGELFF; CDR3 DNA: TGCAGTGCTAGGGGGGATGGGAGGACCGGGGAGCTGTTTTTT
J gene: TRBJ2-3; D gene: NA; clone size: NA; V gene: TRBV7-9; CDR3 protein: CASSSQGPTDTQYF; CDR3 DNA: TGTGCCAGCAGCTCCCAGGGACCCACAGATACGCAGTATTTT
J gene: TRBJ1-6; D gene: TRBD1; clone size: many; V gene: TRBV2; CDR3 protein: CASRPSTGTVDNSPLHF; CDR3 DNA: TGTGCCAGCAGACCATCGACCGGGACAGTGGATAATTCACCCCTCCACTTT
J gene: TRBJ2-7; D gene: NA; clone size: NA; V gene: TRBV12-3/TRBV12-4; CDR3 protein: CAISRGDSYEQYF; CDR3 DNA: TGTGCCATCTCCAGGGGAGACTCCTACGAGCAGTACTTC
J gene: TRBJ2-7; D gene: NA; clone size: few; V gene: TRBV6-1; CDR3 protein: CASISYGNYEQYF; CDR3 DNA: TGTGCCAGCATTTCCTATGGAAACTACGAGCAGTACTTC
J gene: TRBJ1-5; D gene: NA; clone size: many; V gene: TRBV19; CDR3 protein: CASRPAVTSNQPQHF; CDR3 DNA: TGTGCCAGTAGACCCGCAGTCACCAGCAATCAGCCCCAGCATTTT
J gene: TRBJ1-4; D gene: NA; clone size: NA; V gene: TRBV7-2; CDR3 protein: CASSELAGVADEKLFF; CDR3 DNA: TGTGCCAGCAGCGAACTAGCGGGGGTGGCGGATGAAAAACTGTTTTTT
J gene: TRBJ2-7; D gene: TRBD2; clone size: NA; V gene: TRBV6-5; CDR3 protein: CASRRTSGRTYEQYF; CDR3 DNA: TGTGCCAGCAGGCGGACTAGCGGGAGAACGTACGAGCAGTACTTC
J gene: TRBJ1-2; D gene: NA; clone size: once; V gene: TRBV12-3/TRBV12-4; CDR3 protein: CASSLSPATAGDVFGYTF; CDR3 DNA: TGTGCCAGCAGTTTATCCCCCGCGACAGCAGGGGATGTTTTTGGCTACACCTTC
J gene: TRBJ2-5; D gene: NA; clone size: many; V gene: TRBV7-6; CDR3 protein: CASSLTRTPVVETQYF; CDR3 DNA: TGTGCCAGCAGCTTAACGAGGACACCGGTGGTGGAGACCCAGTACTTC
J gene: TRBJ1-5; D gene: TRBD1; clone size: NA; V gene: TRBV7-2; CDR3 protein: CASMGQKNQPQHF; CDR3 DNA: TGTGCCAGCATGGGACAGAAGAATCAGCCCCAGCATTTT
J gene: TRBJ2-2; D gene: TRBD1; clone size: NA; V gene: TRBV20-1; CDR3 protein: CSARGRTGNTGELFF; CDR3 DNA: TGCAGTGCTAGGGGTCGGACAGGGAACACCGGGGAGCTGTTTTTT
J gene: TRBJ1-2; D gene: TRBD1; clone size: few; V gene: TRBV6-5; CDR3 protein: CASSYTTGGRYTF; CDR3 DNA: TGTGCCAGCAGTTATACGACAGGGGGCAGATACACCTTC
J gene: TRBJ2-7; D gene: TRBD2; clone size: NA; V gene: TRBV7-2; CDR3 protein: CASSFRLAGGDEQYF; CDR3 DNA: TGTGCCAGCAGCTTTAGGCTAGCGGGAGGTGATGAGCAGTACTTC
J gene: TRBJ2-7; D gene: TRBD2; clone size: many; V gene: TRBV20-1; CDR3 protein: CSARDWASGYEQYF; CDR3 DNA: TGCAGTGCTAGAGATTGGGCTAGCGGATACGAGCAGTACTTC
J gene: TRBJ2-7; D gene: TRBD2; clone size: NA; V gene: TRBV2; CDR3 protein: CASSQNSGRLVEQYF; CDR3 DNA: TGTGCCAGCAGCCAAAATAGCGGGAGGTTGGTAGAGCAGTACTTC
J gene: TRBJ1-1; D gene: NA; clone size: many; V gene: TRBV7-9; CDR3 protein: CASSLGVHTEAFF; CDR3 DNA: TGTGCCAGCAGCTTAGGGGTTCACACTGAAGCTTTCTTT
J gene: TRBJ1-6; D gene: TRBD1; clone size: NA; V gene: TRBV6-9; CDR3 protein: CAIRGDTSPLHF; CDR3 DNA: TGTGCCATCAGGGGGGACACATCACCCCTCCACTTT
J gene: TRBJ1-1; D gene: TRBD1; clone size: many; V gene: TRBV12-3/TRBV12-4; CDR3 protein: CASSPGQKTEAFF; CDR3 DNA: TGTGCCAGCAGCCCGGGACAGAAGACTGAAGCTTTCTTT
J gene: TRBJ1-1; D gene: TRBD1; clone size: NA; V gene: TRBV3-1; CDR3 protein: CASSWFNQGASEAFF; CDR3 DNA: TGTGCCAGCAGCTGGTTCAACCAGGGGGCAAGTGAAGCTTTCTTT
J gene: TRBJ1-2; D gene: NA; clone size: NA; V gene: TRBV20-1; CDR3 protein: CSAREGGSWGYTF; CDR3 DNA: TGCAGTGCTAGAGAGGGGGGGAGTTGGGGCTACACCTTC
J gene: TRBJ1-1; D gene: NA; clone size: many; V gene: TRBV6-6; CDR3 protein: CASSYSIVLAEAFF; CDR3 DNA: TGTGCCAGCAGTTACTCGATTGTTTTAGCTGAAGCTTTCTTT
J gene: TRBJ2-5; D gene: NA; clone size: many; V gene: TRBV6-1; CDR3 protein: CASSEVGRAETQYF; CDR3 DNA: TGTGCCAGCAGTGAAGTCGGCAGGGCAGAGACCCAGTACTTC
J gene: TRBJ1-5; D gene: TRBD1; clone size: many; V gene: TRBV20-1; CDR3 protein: CSARDRSGGRQPQHF; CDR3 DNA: TGCAGTGCTAGAGATCGGTCAGGGGGCCGGCAGCCCCAGCATTTT
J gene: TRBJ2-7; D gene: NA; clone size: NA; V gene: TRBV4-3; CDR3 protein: CASSQVKDSSYEQYF; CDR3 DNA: TGCGCCAGCAGCCAAGTCAAGGACAGCTCCTACGAGCAGTACTTC
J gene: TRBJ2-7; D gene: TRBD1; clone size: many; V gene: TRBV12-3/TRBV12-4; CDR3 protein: CASSQDRMGYEQYF; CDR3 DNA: TGTGCCAGCAGCCAGGACAGGATGGGGTACGAGCAGTACTTC
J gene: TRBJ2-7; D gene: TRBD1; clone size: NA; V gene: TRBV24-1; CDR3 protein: CATSDAGTGSYEQYF; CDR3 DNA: TGTGCCACCAGTGATGCCGGGACAGGGTCTTACGAGCAGTACTTC
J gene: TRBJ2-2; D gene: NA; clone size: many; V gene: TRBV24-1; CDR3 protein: CATSHTDSNTGELFF; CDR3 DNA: TGTGCCACCAGTCACACAGATTCGAACACCGGGGAGCTGTTTTTT
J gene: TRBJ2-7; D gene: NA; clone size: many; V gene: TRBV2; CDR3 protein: CARSGGGGPGEQYF; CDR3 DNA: TGTGCCAGATCGGGGGGAGGGGGACCCGGCGAGCAGTACTTC
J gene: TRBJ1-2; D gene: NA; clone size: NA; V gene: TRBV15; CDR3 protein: CATSSLGPSGGWYGYTF; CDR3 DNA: TGTGCCACCAGCAGCTTGGGTCCATCGGGAGGATGGTATGGCTACACCTTC
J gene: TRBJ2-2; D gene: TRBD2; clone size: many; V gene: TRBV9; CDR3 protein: CASSTRGSTGELFF; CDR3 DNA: TGTGCCAGCAGCACGCGGGGGTCTACCGGGGAGCTGTTTTTT
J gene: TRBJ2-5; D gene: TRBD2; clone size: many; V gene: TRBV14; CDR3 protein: CASSRSGVQQETQYF; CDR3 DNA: TGTGCCAGCAGCCGCAGCGGGGTGCAGCAAGAGACCCAGTACTTC
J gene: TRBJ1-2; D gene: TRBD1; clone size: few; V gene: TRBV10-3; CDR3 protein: CAIKGDRDRDGYTF; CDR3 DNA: TGTGCCATCAAAGGGGATAGAGACAGGGATGGCTACACCTTC
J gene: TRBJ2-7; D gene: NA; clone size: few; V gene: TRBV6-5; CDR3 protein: CASSYSKPEEQYF; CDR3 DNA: TGTGCCAGCAGTTACTCGAAACCTGAAGAGCAGTACTTC
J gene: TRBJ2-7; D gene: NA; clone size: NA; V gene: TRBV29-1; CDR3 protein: CSVRSWGRRPFSYEQYF; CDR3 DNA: TGCAGCGTCAGGTCATGGGGCAGGCGTCCCTTCTCCTACGAGCAGTACTTC
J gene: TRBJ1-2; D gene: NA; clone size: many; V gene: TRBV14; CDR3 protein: CASSRTTYGYTF; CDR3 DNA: TGTGCCAGCAGCCGGACGACCTATGGCTACACCTTC
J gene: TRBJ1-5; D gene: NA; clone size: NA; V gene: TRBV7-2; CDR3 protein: CASSRVQPQHF; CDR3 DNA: TGTGCCAGCAGTCGAGTTCAGCCCCAGCATTTT
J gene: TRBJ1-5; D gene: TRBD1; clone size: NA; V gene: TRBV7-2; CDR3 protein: CASSLEGGTGSQPQHF; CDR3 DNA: TGTGCCAGCAGCTTAGAGGGGGGGACAGGGAGTCAGCCCCAGCATTTT
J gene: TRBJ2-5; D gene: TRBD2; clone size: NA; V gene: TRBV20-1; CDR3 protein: CSARALAGGTQYF; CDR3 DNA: TGCAGTGCTAGAGCGCTAGCGGGGGGGACCCAGTACTTC